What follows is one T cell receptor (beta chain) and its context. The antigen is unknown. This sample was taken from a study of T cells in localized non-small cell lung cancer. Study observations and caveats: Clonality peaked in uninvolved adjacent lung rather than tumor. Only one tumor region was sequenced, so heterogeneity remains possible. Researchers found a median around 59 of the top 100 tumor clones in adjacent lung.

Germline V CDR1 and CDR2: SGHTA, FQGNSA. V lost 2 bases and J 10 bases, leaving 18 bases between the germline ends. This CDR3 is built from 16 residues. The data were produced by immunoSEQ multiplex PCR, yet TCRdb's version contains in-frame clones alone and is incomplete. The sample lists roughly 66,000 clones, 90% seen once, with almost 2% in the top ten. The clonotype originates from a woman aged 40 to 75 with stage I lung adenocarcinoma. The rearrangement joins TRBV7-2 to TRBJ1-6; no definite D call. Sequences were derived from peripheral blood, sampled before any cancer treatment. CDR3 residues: CASSLLWSGLPSPLHF. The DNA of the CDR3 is TGTGCCAGCAGCTTATTGTGGTCGGGCCTTCCATCACCCCTCCACTTT.